Listed below are T cell receptor beta chains from one sample, sequenced in a study of radiotherapy plus CTLA-4 blockade in lung cancer. Measured with immunoSEQ multiplex PCR; TCRdb has only the in-frame clones, and not every one. The table records roughly 100,000 clones, more than 75% of them present only once. This material consisted of peripheral blood, taken from a patient treated with radiotherapy plus ipilimumab. The receptors were gathered from a human donor with non-small cell lung cancer who had a partial response to radiotherapy plus ipilimumab. The CDR3 runs from the conserved cysteine through the conserved F or W. Each record gives: V gene, J gene, CDR3 protein.

>TRBV19|TRBJ2-5
CASSIDRDSGETQYF
>TRBV6-5|TRBJ2-7
CASSYRQGMGEQYF
>TRBV29-1|TRBJ2-3
CSAGQGADTQYF
>TRBV28|TRBJ1-2
CASSLMEGGYTF
>TRBV6-1|TRBJ1-1
CASSLQRGHGAFF
>TRBV7-7|TRBJ2-7
CASSPSGRAYEQYF
>TRBV5-1|TRBJ2-7
CASSLGGGSFEQYF
>TRBV11-2|TRBJ2-7
CASSQVPREQYF
>TRBV9|TRBJ2-7
CASSPGLAGGPGYF
>TRBV18|TRBJ2-1
CASSPQGGRGSYNEQFF
>TRBV5-1|TRBJ2-3
CASSPAVYTDTQYF
>TRBV2|TRBJ1-5
CASTQGVNNQPQHF
>TRBV30|TRBJ1-4
CAWNPSGTLPKLFF
>TRBV29-1|TRBJ1-4
CSVGRRTGGEKLFF
>TRBV7-3|TRBJ2-1
CASSYQSGSYNEQFF
>TRBV7-8|TRBJ2-7
CASSLVVAEPPTPAQYF
>TRBV9|TRBJ2-3
CASNRELADTQYF
>TRBV10-2|TRBJ1-3
CASSDPGQLGNTIYF
>TRBV5-1|TRBJ2-2
CASKGLAGEAGELFF
>TRBV10-3|TRBJ1-5
CAISESRDSNQPQHF
>TRBV5-1|TRBJ2-7
CASSLPSGVAGEQYF
>TRBV11-1|TRBJ2-3
CASSLTGDTQYF
>TRBV6-5|TRBJ1-1
CASTSGQVNTEAFF
>TRBV10-3|TRBJ1-2
CAISESTGGDGYTF
>TRBV6-1|TRBJ2-7
CASSANRVYEQHF
>TRBV19|TRBJ1-1
CASRGSRADVTEAFF
>TRBV20-1|TRBJ2-3
CSASPRDTQYF
>TRBV10-3|TRBJ1-5
CAISEDAGTGNQPQHF
>TRBV6-5|TRBJ2-7
CASSNSGRGGYEQYF
>TRBV18|TRBJ2-4
CASSPSGQGAKNIQYF
>TRBV15|TRBJ2-5
CATSRDRLAAIPGTQYF
>TRBV6-5|TRBJ2-5
CASKELGWETQYF
>TRBV18|TRBJ2-2
CASSPRTSGWRDTGELFF
>TRBV28|TRBJ2-1
CASSLVAGVNEQFF
>TRBV9|TRBJ2-1
CASSSLDPGLAGYNEQFF
>TRBV10-3|TRBJ2-7
CAISELLAGVDEQYF
>TRBV18|TRBJ1-1
CASSPLQNTEAFF
>TRBV7-2|TRBJ1-1
CASSLAPGQRNTEAFF